This TCR beta chain emerged from a study of T cell responses to AZD1222 COVID-19 vaccine. About the study: Second-dose intervals of approximately 4 or approximately 12 weeks were pooled.

The CDR3 runs to 13 residues. The V gene lost 4 bases and the J gene lost 4 bases, with 10 bases spanning the gap. About this clone: Its antigen is undetermined.

This table comes from immunoSEQ multiplex PCR, and its TCRdb copy is limited to in-frame clones, with some not included. This table holds about 110,000 clones, 91% found once. Regarding the study as a whole: The donor group comprised mostly white British people and more females; the analysis possibly underestimated clonal diversity.

This chain links TRBV12-3 or TRBV12-4 with TRBJ1-1; a weak D match, TRBD1 (6 bases). The origin of this receptor is an adult in good health. Sequenced material: peripheral blood, taken on day 0 of AZD1222 vaccination. As DNA, the CDR3 is TGTGCCAGCAGTTGGTACAGGGCCACTGAAGCTTTCTTT. It yields the protein CASSWYRATEAFF.